Each of the 28 T cell receptor beta chains below was sequenced from the same sample in a study of blood T cell repertoires in COVID-19. The protocol was immunoSEQ multiplex PCR, while the TCRdb copy is restricted to in-frame clones and leaves out a portion. The sample lists roughly 110,000 clones; 70% to 90% were seen once. Sequenced sample: peripheral blood. Receptor source: a middle-aged man with active or convalescent COVID-19.

This clone has only one observation. The CDR3 region is CASSLPVLGAGELFF. The CDR3 bases are TGTGCCAGCAGCTTACCCGTTCTTGGAGCCGGGGAGCTGTTTTTT. The chain joins TRBV11-2 to TRBJ2-2; D is ambiguous. V was shortened by 2 bases and J by 6 bases, with 13 bases between the two germline ends. CDR1 is SGHAT and CDR2 is FQNNGV in the germline V gene. There are 15 residues in the CDR3. Full variable domain (remainder filled in from reference TRBV11-2 and TRBJ2-2): EAGVAQSPRYKIIEKRQSVAFWCNPISGHATLYWYQQILGQGPKLLIQFQNNGVVDDSQLPKDRFSAERLKGVDSTLKIQPAKLEDSAVYLCASSLPVLGAGELFFGEGSRLTVL.

V is TRBV6-6 and J is TRBJ1-1, with TRBD1 matching 7 bases. Germline trimming cut 2 bases from V and 8 bases from J; bases unmatched to any gene: 2. This CDR3 is built from 12 residues. Germline V lookup: CDR1 MNHNY, CDR2 SVGAGI (reference sequence). The chain's CDR3 is CASSYRDREAFF. CDR3 coding DNA: TGTGCCAGCAGTTACCGGGACAGAGAAGCTTTCTTT.

The chain couples TRBV19 to TRBJ1-1; TRBD1 is a possible D gene (5 bases). Germline-derived CDR1 and CDR2 are LNHDA and SQIVND (reference sequence). The CDR3 is 15 amino acids. Trimming took off 5 bases at V and 2 bases at J, with 15 bases between the two ends. CDR3 sequence reads: CASSPIEGANTEAFF. As DNA, the CDR3 is TGTGCCAGTAGTCCAATAGAAGGGGCAAACACTGAAGCTTTCTTT.

The chain uses TRBV29-1 and TRBJ1-1, with 7 bases lining up with TRBD1. Germline V gene sequence: CDR1 SQVTM, CDR2 ANQGSEA. Losses at the gene ends were 6 bases for V and 1 base for J; bases not matched to a gene: 8. This CDR3 is built from 14 residues. The CDR3 DNA reads as TGCAGCGTCGCACAAGGGGGCCAGAACACTGAAGCTTTCTTT. Encoded protein: CSVAQGGQNTEAFF.

V and J are TRBV6-6 and TRBJ2-3, with 10 bases aligning to TRBD2. The J segment lost 4 bases and the V segment lost 10 bases, leaving 8 bases of the junction unmatched. Looked up from germline, CDR1 is MNHNY and CDR2 is SVGAGI (reference sequence). This CDR3 is built from 14 residues. The CDR3 nucleotides are TGTGCCACCGTCCTAGCGGGAGAGGCAGATACGCAGTATTTT. It yields the protein CATVLAGEADTQYF.

The chain is built from TRBV27 and TRBJ1-2; possible D gene TRBD1, 5 bases. V lost 2 bases, J lost 4 bases, and 8 bases lay in between. Germline CDR1 MNHEY, CDR2 SMNVEV (reference sequence). The CDR3 is 13 amino acids. The CDR3 region has the DNA TGTGCCAGCAGTTTAGGAGGGGCCTATGGCTACACCTTC. It yields the protein CASSLGGAYGYTF.

This clone was counted a single time. The chain carries TRBV19 and TRBJ1-1, with D hard to call. CDR1 and CDR2 (germline): LNHDA, SQIVND (reference sequence). This CDR3 is 13 amino acids long. Trimming shortened V by 6 bases and J by 1 base, and 9 bases separated the two germline ends. In nucleotides, the CDR3 is TGTGCCAGTAGGAGGGTTGGGAACACTGAAGCTTTCTTT. Protein product: CASRRVGNTEAFF.

Concerning this clone itself: A junction boundary mismatches the germline segment, possibly from a read error. This sequence joins TRBV9 and TRBJ2-1; tentatively, D is TRBD2 (6 bases). Germline V CDR1 and CDR2: SGDLS, YYNGEE. CDR3 length: 14 amino acids. CDR3 coding DNA: TGTGCCAGCAGCGTGGGGGGTGCCTACTATGAGCAGTTCTTC. Its translation is CASSVGGAYYEQFF.

The chain combines TRBV2 with TRBJ2-1; 11 nucleotides align to TRBD2. The CDR3 consists of 14 residues. With V trimmed by 9 bases and J by 7 bases, 8 bases remained unmatched. Germline V CDR1 and CDR2: SNHLY, FYNNEI. The CDR3 nucleotides read TGTGCCAGTATAAAACTAGCGGGAGAAAATGAGCAGTTCTTC. It specifies CASIKLAGENEQFF.

In DNA, the CDR3 is TGCGCCAGTACAACGGACATTCGGGAAAAACTGTTTTTT. It encodes CASTTDIREKLFF. V and J are TRBV4-1 and TRBJ1-4; a possible D gene is TRBD1 (5 bases). The germline CDR1 and CDR2 sequences are MGHRA and YSYEKL. This CDR3 spans 13 amino acids. Trimming left V 9 bases short and J 8 bases short, with 16 bases between.

The chain uses TRBV28 and TRBJ2-7; D is undetermined. The CDR3 sequence is 13 residues long. V shed 9 bases and J shed 3 bases, with 15 bases lying between them. CDR1 is MDHEN and CDR2 is SYDVKM in the germline V gene. CDR3 DNA sequence: TGTGCCAGTATGAATACCCGGGTCTACGAGCAGTACTTC. Residues: CASMNTRVYEQYF.

The chain has TRBV28 and TRBJ1-6, with D tentatively TRBD1 (5 bases). CDR1 is MDHEN and CDR2 is SYDVKM in the germline V gene. CDR3 length: 15 amino acids. V lost 6 bases to trimming and J lost 5 bases, with 14 bases between them. The CDR3 loop reads CASRSSDSHNSPLHF. In DNA, the CDR3 is TGTGCCAGCAGATCCTCAGACAGCCATAATTCACCCCTCCACTTT.

J is TRBJ1-3 and V is TRBV15, with TRBD1 matching over 8 bases. The germline V gene has CDR1 LNHNV and CDR2 YYDKDF (reference sequence). V lost 3 bases and J lost 2; bases outside the gene matches: 3. The CDR3 contains 15 residues. DNA for the CDR3: TGTGCCACCAGCAGTGACAGGGGTGCTGGAAACACCATATATTTT. Amino acids: CATSSDRGAGNTIYF.

The chain recombines TRBV27 with TRBJ2-5; D may be TRBD2 (8 bases). The CDR3 contains 18 residues. Germline V lookup: CDR1 MNHEY, CDR2 SMNVEV (reference sequence). Trimming took 2 bases from V and 5 from J, leaving 24 bases between them. DNA of the CDR3: TGTGCCAGCAGTTTACGGCGGCTAGCGGGCACCAGGGGGGAGACCCAGTACTTC. Its protein product is CASSLRRLAGTRGETQYF.

In the case of this clone: This sample also contains other DNA sequences that code for the same CDR3. The gene calls are TRBV19 and TRBJ2-5, with a weak D call TRBD1 (5 bases). Germline assignment: CDR1 LNHDA and CDR2 SQIVND (reference sequence). Between the trimmed V and J ends, which lost 3 bases and 4 bases, there was a span of 9 bases. This CDR3 region has 13 residues. CDR3 DNA sequence: TGTGCCAGTAGTATTGGTCAGGGAGAGACCCAGTACTTC. It codes for CASSIGQGETQYF.

The rearrangement uses TRBV7-8 and TRBJ1-2; D not certain. With 0 bases removed from V and 7 bases from J, the gap between germline ends came to 9 bases. Germline V CDR1 and CDR2: SGHVS, FQNEAQ. The CDR3 extends over 13 amino acids. CDR3 sequence reads: CASSLALRSGYTF. DNA of the CDR3: TGTGCCAGCAGCTTAGCCCTAAGGAGTGGCTACACCTTC. Together with reference TRBV7-8 and TRBJ1-2, the CDR3 gives the full variable domain: GAGVSQSPRYKVAKRGQDVALRCDPISGHVSLFWYQQALGQGPEFLTYFQNEAQLDKSGLPSDRFFAERPEGSVSTLKIQRTQQEDSAVYLCASSLALRSGYTFGSGTRLTVV.

This chain uses TRBV7-2 with TRBJ2-3, with 7 bases matching TRBD1. CDR1 is SGHTA and CDR2 is FQGNSA in the germline V gene. The CDR3 contains 16 residues. The V and J ends lost 1 base and 2 bases, in that order; junction bases with no gene match: 6. The CDR3 coding sequence is TGTGCCAGCAGCTTAGGAGGGGGCAGGTTCACAGATACGCAGTATTTT. Translating it yields CASSLGGGRFTDTQYF.

This clone was observed once. The genes are TRBV5-1 and TRBJ1-1, with 7 bases identical to TRBD1. The CDR3 covers 14 residues. The J segment lost 1 base and the V segment lost 8 bases, leaving 8 bases of the junction unmatched. Germline CDR1 is SGHRS and CDR2 is YFSETQ. The CDR3 protein is CASCTGVGNTEAFF. The CDR3, as DNA: TGCGCCAGTTGTACAGGGGTGGGGAACACTGAAGCTTTCTTT.

The rearrangement links TRBV19 to TRBJ1-5; 10 bases line up with TRBD1. This CDR3 has 14 residues. The V segment lost 8 bases and the J segment 6 bases; nucleotides outside the gene matches: 7. Germline-derived CDR1 and CDR2 are LNHDA and SQIVND (reference sequence). The CDR3 DNA reads TGTGCCAGTGAGACAGGGGGCGAGGGTCAGCCCCAGCATTTT. Translation: CASETGGEGQPQHF.

In its sample, this clone ranks as medium-sized (0.01 to 0.1%). V and J are TRBV5-5 and TRBJ1-6; 7 bases are a match to TRBD1. Germline V gives CDR1 SGHKS, CDR2 YYEKEE (reference sequence). The junction had 11 bases not matched to a gene; V was cut back by 3 bases and J by 8 bases. This CDR3 contains 16 residues. The CDR3 is CASSSSSRGKYSPLHF. The DNA of the CDR3 is TGTGCCAGCAGCTCTTCCTCCAGGGGGAAATATTCACCCCTCCACTTT.

The chain employs TRBV5-6 and TRBJ2-7; 11 nucleotides align to TRBD2. The germline V gene has CDR1 SGHDT and CDR2 YYEEEE. The CDR3 runs to 15 residues. The ends lost 4 bases at V and 2 bases at J; junction bases unmatched: 5. The CDR3 spells CASSATSGSAYEQYF. The CDR3 DNA is TGTGCCAGCAGCGCCACTAGCGGGAGCGCCTACGAGCAGTACTTC.

The sample holds a few counts of this clone. This rearrangement joins TRBV10-2 to TRBJ2-3; 15 nucleotides agree with TRBD2. V trimming: 8 bases; J trimming: 4 bases; junction bases outside the gene matches: 10. Germline values: CDR1 WSHSY, CDR2 SAAADI. The CDR3 totals 17 residues. Written as DNA, the CDR3 is TGCGCCAGCTCGAAGGGACTAGCGGGAGGTTATGCAGATACGCAGTATTTT. Encoded protein: CASSKGLAGGYADTQYF.

The V gene is TRBV6-5, the J gene TRBJ1-5; D unresolved. CDR1 and CDR2 (germline): MNHEY, SVGAGI. The CDR3 contains 12 residues. V lost 4 bases and J lost 4, with 5 bases in between. The CDR3 spells CASSSPNQPQHF. CDR3 coding DNA: TGTGCCAGCAGTTCCCCAAATCAGCCCCAGCATTTT.

This clone was seen a few times. The chain's CDR3 is CASSIRYQETQYF. In DNA form, the CDR3 reads TGTGCCAGTAGTATCCGGTACCAAGAGACCCAGTACTTC. The chain carries TRBV19 and TRBJ2-5, with unresolved D. V was shortened by 3 bases and J by 0 bases, with 5 bases between the two germline ends. Germline loops: CDR1 LNHDA, CDR2 SQIVND (reference sequence). The CDR3 has 13 amino acids.

The V call is TRBV7-2, the J call TRBJ2-7; tentative D call: TRBD2 (5 bases). Looked up from germline, CDR1 is SGHTA and CDR2 is FQGNSA. The germline V and J ends were trimmed by 5 bases and 2 bases, with 19 bases remaining between them. The CDR3 is 16 residues long. The CDR3 coding sequence is TGTGCCAGCAGCCTAGACTGGACGGGAAGGGCCTACGAGCAGTACTTC. Protein product: CASSLDWTGRAYEQYF.

The V gene is TRBV4-3, the J gene TRBJ2-1; 8 bases are shared with TRBD2. V lost 0 bases to trimming and J lost 4 bases; unmatched junction nucleotides: 2. Germline values: CDR1 LGHNA, CDR2 YSLEER. The CDR3 sequence is 15 residues long. CDR3 DNA: TGCGCCAGCAGCCAAGAACTAGCGGAGTACAATGAGCAGTTCTTC. Its translation: CASSQELAEYNEQFF.

The V call is TRBV18, the J call TRBJ2-7; 8 bases match TRBD2. The trim removed 8 bases at V and 2 bases at J, leaving 8 bases unmatched. The CDR3 has 14 residues. Germline loops: CDR1 KGHSH, CDR2 LQKENI. DNA for the CDR3: TGTGCCAGCGCAACTAGCGGAGTAACCTACGAGCAGTACTTC. Amino acid sequence: CASATSGVTYEQYF. The whole variable domain, filled in from reference TRBV18 and TRBJ2-7, reads NAGVMQNPRHLVRRRGQEARLRCSPMKGHSHVYWYRQLPEEGLKFMVYLQKENIIDESGMPKERFSAEFPKEGPSILRIQQVVRGDSAAYFCASATSGVTYEQYFGPGTRLTVT.

The chain employs TRBV7-2 and TRBJ2-5; a weak D match, TRBD1 (6 bases). The germline V and J ends were trimmed by 5 bases and 1 base, with 20 bases remaining between them. The CDR3 loop spans 17 amino acids. Germline CDR1 SGHTA, CDR2 FQGNSA. The CDR3 here is CASSLRIGTLPQETQYF. The DNA of the CDR3 is TGTGCCAGCAGCCTAAGGATAGGGACACTCCCCCAAGAGACCCAGTACTTC. Full variable domain (missing parts from reference TRBV7-2 and TRBJ2-5): GAGVSQSPSNKVTEKGKDVELRCDPISGHTALYWYRQSLGQGLEFLIYFQGNSAPDKSGLPSDRFSAERTGGSVSTLTIQRTQQEDSAVYLCASSLRIGTLPQETQYFGPGTRLLVL.